This TCR beta chain was observed in a study of fetal regulatory T cell absence and autoimmunity. About the research overall: Exocrine pancreas autoimmunity occurred in IPEX patients lacking clinical diabetes. General study findings and limits: Pancreas TCRs were oligoclonally enriched versus cord blood, some clones over 95-fold.

Points on this clone: Its antigen is unidentified.

The method was immunoSEQ multiplex PCR; TCRdb's version includes in-frame clones alone and lacks a portion of them. The table shows 95,000 or so clones, with about two thirds occurring only once. Germline V gene sequence: CDR1 SGHTA, CDR2 FQGNSA. The CDR3 totals 15 residues. Trimming took 5 bases from V and 3 from J; bases not matched to a gene: 6. The sample was pancreas tissue. The clonotype originates from a male donor with IPEX syndrome. This chain joins TRBV7-2 and TRBJ2-1, with TRBD2 matching over 8 bases. CDR3 sequence: CASSQVAGGYNEQFF. CDR3 DNA sequence: TGTGCCAGCAGCCAAGTTGCGGGAGGCTACAATGAGCAGTTCTTC. Full variable domain (remainder filled in from reference TRBV7-2 and TRBJ2-1): GAGVSQSPSNKVTEKGKDVELRCDPISGHTALYWYRQSLGQGLEFLIYFQGNSAPDKSGLPSDRFSAERTGGSVSTLTIQRTQQEDSAVYLCASSQVAGGYNEQFFGPGTRLTVL.